A single sample is the source of the 3 T cell receptor beta chains below, sequenced in a study of control samples from healthy donors and cancer patients. The protocol was immunoSEQ multiplex PCR, while the TCRdb copy is restricted to in-frame clones and leaves out a portion. The data contain under 110,000 clones, approximately 90% of them singletons. What was sequenced was blood. The receptors come from a man aged 30-40 years in good health.

V gene TRBV7-2 combines with J gene TRBJ2-1; a weak D match, TRBD1 (5 bases). The CDR3 totals 16 residues. V lost 1 base and J lost 0, with 10 bases in between. Germline loops: CDR1 SGHTA, CDR2 FQGNSA. CDR3 protein: CASSLGQGSSYNEQFF. CDR3 DNA sequence: TGTGCCAGCAGCTTAGGTCAGGGAAGCTCCTACAATGAGCAGTTCTTC.

This chain uses TRBV18 with TRBJ1-1, with 7 bases that match TRBD1. This CDR3 contains 14 residues. Per the germline V gene, CDR1 is KGHSH and CDR2 is LQKENI. V was pared by 3 bases and J by 6 bases, with 7 bases of the junction left unmatched. The DNA of the CDR3 is TGTGCCAGCTCACCGGAACGACAGGGACCTGAAGCTTTCTTT. Translating gives CASSPERQGPEAFF.

This clone was seen more than once but under ten times. The chain has TRBV7-9 and TRBJ1-6; D not certain. CDR1 SEHNR and CDR2 FQNEAQ come from the germline V gene (reference sequence). This CDR3 is built from 15 residues. V lost 1 base, J lost 9 bases, and 13 bases lay in between. CDR3 residues: CASSLELGSSSPLHF. CDR3 DNA sequence: TGTGCCAGCAGCTTAGAACTGGGATCGAGTTCACCCCTCCACTTT.